The 8 T cell receptor beta chains below come from one sample, sequenced in a study. One entry per CDR3 protein, called by TCRdb with MiXCR from the 5' RACE reads. The data show about 43,000 distinct CDR3 sequences, over 20% seen once. Treg sorting used a CD4+CD25+CD127-/low gate. The sequencing sample was made of Tregs sorted from a lymph node. These receptors originate from a female donor with breast cancer.

Turning to this clonotype: This may stem from a read error, because a much larger clone lies one nucleotide away. This chain connects TRBV20-1 to TRBJ2-5; D is unclear. Germline V gene lookup returns CDR1 DFQATT and CDR2 SNEGSKA (reference sequence). The CDR3 is 14 amino acids. The CDR3 coding sequence is TGCAGTGCTGGAGACGACAAGGATCAAGAGACCCAGTACTTC. Its protein is CSAGDDKDQETQYF.

This clonotype was counted ten times or more. V and J are TRBV29-1 and TRBJ2-5, with D unclear. Germline V CDR1 and CDR2: SQVTM, ANQGSEA. V was trimmed by 3 bases and J by 5 bases, leaving 13 bases between them. The CDR3 has 13 amino acids. CDR3 loop: CSVEGWEDETQYF. The CDR3 DNA reads as TGCAGCGTTGAGGGGTGGGAAGACGAGACCCAGTACTTC.

In its sample, this clonotype ranks as medium-sized. The chain carries TRBV5-1 and TRBJ2-1; D unclear. Trimming shortened V by 4 bases and J by 0 bases, and 14 bases separated the two germline ends. CDR3 length: 16 residues. Germline V gene data show CDR1 as SGHRS and CDR2 as YFSETQ. CDR3 sequence (DNA): TGCGCCAGCAGCCTGCAGCCGCCAAACTCCTACAATGAGCAGTTCTTC. It translates to CASSLQPPNSYNEQFF.

This clonotype was observed a few times. This sequence joins TRBV20-1 and TRBJ2-2; TRBD2 aligns across 8 bases. This CDR3 comprises 15 residues. V shed 0 bases and J 4 bases; nucleotides not matched to a gene: 4. CDR1 and CDR2 (germline): DFQATT, SNEGSKA (reference sequence). The CDR3: CSARDGRAGTGELFF. The DNA of the CDR3 is TGCAGTGCTAGAGACGGGAGGGCCGGCACCGGGGAGCTGTTTTTT.

By sample share, this clonotype is medium-sized. The chain recombines TRBV4-1 with TRBJ2-1, with D tentatively TRBD2 (5 bases). The CDR3 extends over 16 amino acids. V lost 1 base, J lost 2 bases, and 12 bases lay in between. In germline, CDR1 is MGHRA, CDR2 YSYEKL. CDR3 coding DNA: TGCGCCAGCAGCCAAGGTGGCGGACTTACCTACAATGAGCAGTTCTTC. Its protein is CASSQGGGLTYNEQFF.

A note on this clonotype: The junction departs from germline at one end; a sequencing error may be responsible. The chain carries TRBV12-3 or TRBV12-4 and TRBJ2-5; D gene uncertain. The CDR3 sequence is 13 residues long. The CDR3 DNA reads as TGTGTCAGCAGTTTAACCATGGGGGAGACCCAGTACTTC. As protein: CVSSLTMGETQYF.

The genes are TRBV27 and TRBJ2-3; maybe TRBD2 (5 bases). The V end lost 7 bases, the J end lost 2 bases, and 13 bases lay between the germline ends. The CDR3 is 14 amino acids. Germline V CDR1 and CDR2: MNHEY, SMNVEV (reference sequence). The CDR3 sequence is CASMRDRYTDTQYF. The CDR3 bases are TGTGCCAGCATGAGGGATAGATACACAGATACGCAGTATTTT.

In its sample, this clonotype was seen a few times. V and J are TRBV29-1 and TRBJ1-1; TRBD1 agrees at 8 bases. This CDR3 region has 15 residues. The germline V gene encodes CDR1 SQVTM and CDR2 ANQGSEA. The CDR3 here is CLRRARGHVVTEAFF. In DNA form, the CDR3 reads TGCTTACGACGTGCCAGGGGGCATGTGGTCACTGAAGCTTTCTTT.